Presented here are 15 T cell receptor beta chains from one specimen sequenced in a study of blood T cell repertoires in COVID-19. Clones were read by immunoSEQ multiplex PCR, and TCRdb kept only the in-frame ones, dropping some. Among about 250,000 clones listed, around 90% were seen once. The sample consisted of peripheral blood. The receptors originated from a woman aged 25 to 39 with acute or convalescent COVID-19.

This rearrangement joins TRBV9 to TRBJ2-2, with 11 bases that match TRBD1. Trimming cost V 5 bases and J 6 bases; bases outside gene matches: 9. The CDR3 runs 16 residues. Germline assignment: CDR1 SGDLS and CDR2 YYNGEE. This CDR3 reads CASSDPGQGEAGELFF. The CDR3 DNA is TGTGCCAGCAGTGATCCGGGACAGGGGGAGGCCGGGGAGCTGTTTTTT.

Here the CDR3 reads CASSTRDRVPDTQYF. CDR3 sequence (DNA): TGTGCCAGCAGTACTCGGGACAGGGTGCCAGATACGCAGTATTTT. V usage is TRBV25-1 and J usage is TRBJ2-3; 9 bases align to TRBD1. The CDR3 sequence is 15 residues long. J gave up 4 bases and V 5 bases, and 7 bases lay outside the gene matches. Germline V CDR1 and CDR2: MGHDK, SYGVNS.

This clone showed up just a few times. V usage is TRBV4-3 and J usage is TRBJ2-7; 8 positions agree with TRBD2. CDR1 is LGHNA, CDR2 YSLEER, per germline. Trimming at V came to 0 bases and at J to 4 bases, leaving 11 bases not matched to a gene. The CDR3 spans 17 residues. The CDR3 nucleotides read TGCGCCAGCAGCCAAGATGGGGGAGCGGGAGTTGCATACGAGCAGTACTTC. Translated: CASSQDGGAGVAYEQYF.

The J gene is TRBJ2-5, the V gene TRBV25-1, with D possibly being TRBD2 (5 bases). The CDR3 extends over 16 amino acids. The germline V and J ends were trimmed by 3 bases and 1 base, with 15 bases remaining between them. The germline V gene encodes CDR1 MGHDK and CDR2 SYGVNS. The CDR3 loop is CASSDGRGSVQETQYF. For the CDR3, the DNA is TGTGCCAGCAGTGATGGTCGAGGGAGCGTCCAAGAGACCCAGTACTTC.

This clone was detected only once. CDR3 in amino acids: CASSPGAGARTDTQYF. CDR3 sequence (DNA): TGTGCCAGCTCACCAGGTGCAGGCGCCCGCACAGATACGCAGTATTTT. The chain has TRBV18 and TRBJ2-3; no clear D gene. Germline V gene sequence: CDR1 KGHSH, CDR2 LQKENI. The germline V and J ends were trimmed by 2 bases and 1 base, with 13 bases remaining between them. This CDR3 is 16 amino acids long.

The CDR3: CASSQDPASGVTDTQYF. CDR3 sequence (DNA): TGTGCCAGCAGCCAAGACCCGGCGTCCGGAGTCACAGATACGCAGTATTTT. The J gene is TRBJ2-3, the V gene TRBV14, with D unresolved. Between the trimmed V and J ends, which lost 0 bases and 2 bases, there was a span of 15 bases. CDR3 length: 17 residues. The germline V gene has CDR1 SGHDN and CDR2 FVKESK.

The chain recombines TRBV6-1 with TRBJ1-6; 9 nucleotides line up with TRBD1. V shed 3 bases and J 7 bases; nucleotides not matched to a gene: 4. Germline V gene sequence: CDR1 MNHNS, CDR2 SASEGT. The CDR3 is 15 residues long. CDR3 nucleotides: TGTGCCAGCAGTGACAACAGGGGGCGCAATTCACCCCTCCACTTT. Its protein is CASSDNRGRNSPLHF.

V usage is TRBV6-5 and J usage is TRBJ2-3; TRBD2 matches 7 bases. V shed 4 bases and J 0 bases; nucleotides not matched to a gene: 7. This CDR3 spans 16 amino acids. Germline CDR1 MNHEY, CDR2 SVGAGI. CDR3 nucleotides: TGTGCCAGCAGTTCGGGGGGACGGTTCAGCACAGATACGCAGTATTTT. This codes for CASSSGGRFSTDTQYF.

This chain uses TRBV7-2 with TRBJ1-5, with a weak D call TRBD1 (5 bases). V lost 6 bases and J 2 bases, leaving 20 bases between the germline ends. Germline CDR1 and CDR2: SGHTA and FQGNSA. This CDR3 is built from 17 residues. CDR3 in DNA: TGTGCCAGCAGTTCTACGTTGGTGCAGGGTGGCAATCAGCCCCAGCATTTT. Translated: CASSSTLVQGGNQPQHF.

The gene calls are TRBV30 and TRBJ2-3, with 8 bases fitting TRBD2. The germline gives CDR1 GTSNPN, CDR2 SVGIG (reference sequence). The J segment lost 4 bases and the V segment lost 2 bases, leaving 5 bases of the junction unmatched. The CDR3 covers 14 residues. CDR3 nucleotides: TGTGCCTGGAGTAAAGCGGGAGTGGCAGATACGCAGTATTTT. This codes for CAWSKAGVADTQYF.

CDR3: CASSEFGGMGSQYF. CDR3 nucleotide sequence: TGTGCCAGCAGTGAATTTGGCGGGATGGGGTCCCAGTACTTC. The genes are TRBV6-1 and TRBJ2-5; D is perhaps TRBD2 (6 bases). Germline CDR1 and CDR2: MNHNS and SASEGT. CDR3 size: 14 residues. Trimming cost V 2 bases and J 9 bases, with 16 bases left between them.

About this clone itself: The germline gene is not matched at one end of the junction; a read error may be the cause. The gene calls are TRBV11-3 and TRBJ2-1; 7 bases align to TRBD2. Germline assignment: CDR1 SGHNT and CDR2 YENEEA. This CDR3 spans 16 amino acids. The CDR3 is CASSVEAGSSYNEQFF. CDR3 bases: TGTGCCAGCAGCGTAGAAGCGGGGAGCTCCTACAATGAGCAGTTCTTC.

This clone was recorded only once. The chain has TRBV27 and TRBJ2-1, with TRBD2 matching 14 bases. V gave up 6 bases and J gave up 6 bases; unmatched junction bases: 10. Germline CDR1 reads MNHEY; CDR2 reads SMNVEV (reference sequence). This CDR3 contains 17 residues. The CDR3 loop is CASSYPGTSGSSNEQFF. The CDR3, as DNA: TGTGCCAGCAGCTATCCCGGGACTAGCGGGAGTAGCAATGAGCAGTTCTTC.

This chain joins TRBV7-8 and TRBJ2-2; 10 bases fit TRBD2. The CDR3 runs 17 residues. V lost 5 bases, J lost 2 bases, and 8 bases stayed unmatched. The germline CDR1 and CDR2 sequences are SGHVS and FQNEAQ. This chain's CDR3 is CASSLFLAGVNTGELFF. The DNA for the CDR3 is TGTGCCAGCAGCCTTTTCCTAGCGGGAGTTAACACCGGGGAGCTGTTTTTT. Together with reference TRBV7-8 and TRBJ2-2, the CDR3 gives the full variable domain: GAGVSQSPRYKVAKRGQDVALRCDPISGHVSLFWYQQALGQGPEFLTYFQNEAQLDKSGLPSDRFFAERPEGSVSTLKIQRTQQEDSAVYLCASSLFLAGVNTGELFFGEGSRLTVL.

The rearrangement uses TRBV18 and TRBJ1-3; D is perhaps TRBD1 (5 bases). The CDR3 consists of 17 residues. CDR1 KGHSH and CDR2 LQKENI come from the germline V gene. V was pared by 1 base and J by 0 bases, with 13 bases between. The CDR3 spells CASSPRGLRGSGNTIYF. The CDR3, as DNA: TGTGCCAGCTCACCACGGGGCCTAAGGGGCTCTGGAAACACCATATATTTT.